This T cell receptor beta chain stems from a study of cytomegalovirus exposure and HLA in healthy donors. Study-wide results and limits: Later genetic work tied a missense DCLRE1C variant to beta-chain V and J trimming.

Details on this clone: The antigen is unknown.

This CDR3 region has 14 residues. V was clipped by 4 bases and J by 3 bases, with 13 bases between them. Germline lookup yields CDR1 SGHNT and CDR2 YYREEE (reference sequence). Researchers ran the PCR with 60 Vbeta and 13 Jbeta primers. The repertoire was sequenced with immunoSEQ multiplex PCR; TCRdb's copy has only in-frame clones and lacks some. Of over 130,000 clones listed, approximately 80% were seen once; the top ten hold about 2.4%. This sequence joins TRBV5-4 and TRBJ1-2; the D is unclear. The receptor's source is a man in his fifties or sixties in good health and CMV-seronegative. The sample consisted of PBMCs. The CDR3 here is CASSLAGGDYGYTF. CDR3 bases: TGTGCCAGCAGCCTCGCTGGCGGGGACTATGGCTACACCTTC.